The 17 T cell receptor beta chains below come from one sample, sequenced in a study of blood T cell repertoires in COVID-19 (dated by TCRdb to 2020 to 2021). Libraries were constructed by the immunoSEQ multiplex PCR assay. The clones in this table, taken by TCRdb from immuneACCESS, are in-frame only. Not every clone is retained; where verified, under half of the shortfall comes from an unresolved V gene, and the cause of the rest is unknown. In this sample the table shows roughly 340,000 clones, about 93% of which occur a single time. The ten largest clones add up to less than 3.5% of the sample. The source material was peripheral blood. These receptors all stem from a woman in her late teens or twenties who had recovered from COVID-19.

The chain uses TRBV7-7 and TRBJ2-5; TRBD1 is a possible D gene (5 bases). The CDR3 totals 15 residues. V shed 1 base and J shed 2 bases, with 11 bases lying between them. Germline V gene lookup returns CDR1 SSHAT and CDR2 FNYEAQ (reference sequence). The DNA for the CDR3 is TGTGCCAGCAGCTTAGGACAGACAATACAAGAGACCCAGTACTTC. It codes for CASSLGQTIQETQYF.

The V call is TRBV10-3, the J call TRBJ1-3; D gene ambiguous. The V end was cut by 3 bases, the J end by 0 bases, with 12 bases between. CDR3 length: 16 amino acids. The V gene's germline CDR1 is ENHRY and CDR2 SYGVKD. This CDR3 reads CAISEVGRSSGNTIYF. DNA of the CDR3: TGTGCCATCAGTGAAGTGGGGAGGAGCTCTGGAAACACCATATATTTT.

The V gene is TRBV10-3, the J gene TRBJ2-2; 7 nucleotides line up with TRBD1. The CDR3 is made up of 16 amino acids. After removal of 7 bases from V and 2 bases from J, the junction contained 10 bases not matched to a gene. Germline V gene data show CDR1 as ENHRY and CDR2 as SYGVKD. The CDR3: CAIKDRQGYNTGELFF. The CDR3 nucleotides read TGTGCCATCAAGGACAGACAGGGCTATAACACCGGGGAGCTGTTTTTT.

V and J are TRBV14 and TRBJ2-1; D unresolved. Trimming stripped 9 bases from V and 0 bases from J, with 3 bases between. The CDR3 length is 11 residues. Germline lookup yields CDR1 SGHDN and CDR2 FVKESK. CDR3 nucleotides: TGTGCCAGTAGCTCCTACAATGAGCAGTTCTTC. This gives the protein CASSSYNEQFF.

The chain combines TRBV6-5 with TRBJ1-2; perhaps TRBD1 as D (6 bases). V lost 6 bases and J lost 7, with 18 bases in between. The germline V gene encodes CDR1 MNHEY and CDR2 SVGAGI. The CDR3 length is 14 residues. CDR3 region: CASRLTGGILGYTF. The CDR3 DNA reads TGTGCCAGCAGATTGACAGGAGGCATCCTTGGCTACACCTTC.

The rearrangement joins TRBV7-2 to TRBJ2-5, with D possibly TRBD1 on 5 matching bases. There are 13 residues in the CDR3. Trimming pared 6 bases from V and 4 bases from J, leaving 12 bases between. CDR1 and CDR2 from the germline V gene are SGHTA and FQGNSA. CDR3 loop: CASRLIGAETQYF. CDR3 coding DNA: TGTGCCAGCAGGCTGATAGGGGCAGAGACCCAGTACTTC.

The chain recombines TRBV5-8 with TRBJ2-7; 13 nucleotides line up with TRBD2. The junction had 6 bases not matched to a gene; V was cut back by 4 bases and J by 5 bases. Germline loops: CDR1 SGHTS, CDR2 YDEGEE. The CDR3 contains 15 residues. The CDR3 DNA reads TGTGCCAGCAGCCCAGGACTAGCGGGAGAGGACGAGCAGTACGTC. Translation: CASSPGLAGEDEQYV.

This clone was found once. The chain employs TRBV30 and TRBJ1-6; 7 positions match TRBD1. V lost 4 bases to trimming and J lost 10 bases; unmatched junction nucleotides: 4. The CDR3 covers 12 residues. Germline V lookup: CDR1 GTSNPN, CDR2 SVGIG (reference sequence). In DNA, the CDR3 is TGTGCCTGGAATAGGGGGCGGTCACCCCTCCACTTT. Its protein is CAWNRGRSPLHF.

This chain connects TRBV6-5 to TRBJ1-6, with 7 bases lining up with TRBD1. This CDR3 region has 16 residues. Looked up from germline, CDR1 is MNHEY and CDR2 is SVGAGI. J gave up 9 bases and V 2 bases, and 10 bases lay outside the gene matches. The chain's CDR3 is CASSYRTRQGSSPLHF. CDR3 bases: TGTGCCAGCAGTTACCGCACGAGACAGGGAAGTTCACCCCTCCACTTT.

This chain connects TRBV30 to TRBJ1-2; D gene unclear. V was shortened by 0 bases and J by 7 bases, with 15 bases between the two germline ends. Germline V gives CDR1 GTSNPN, CDR2 SVGIG (reference sequence). This CDR3 has 14 amino acids. The CDR3 loop is CAWSVRRRQSGYTF. DNA for the CDR3: TGTGCCTGGAGTGTACGTAGGCGACAAAGTGGCTACACCTTC.

This chain uses TRBV18 with TRBJ1-5, with D possibly being TRBD1 (6 bases). Germline CDR1 KGHSH, CDR2 LQKENI. The CDR3 runs to 15 residues. V lost 2 bases and J 2 bases, leaving 10 bases between the germline ends. CDR3 bases: TGTGCCAGCTCACCAACGGGGGGCGGCAATCAGCCCCAGCATTTT. Translated: CASSPTGGGNQPQHF.

V gene TRBV6-5 combines with J gene TRBJ2-2; D might be TRBD2 (5 bases). CDR3 length: 14 amino acids. Germline CDR1 and CDR2: MNHEY and SVGAGI. V lost 9 bases and J lost 5, with 16 bases in between. This chain's CDR3 is CASHLDSSTGELFF. The CDR3 coding sequence is TGTGCCAGTCATCTGGACTCTTCTACCGGGGAGCTGTTTTTT.

The table lists this clone with a few counts. The V gene is TRBV14, the J gene TRBJ2-7; D remains ambiguous. Germline CDR1 reads SGHDN; CDR2 reads FVKESK. The CDR3 has 12 amino acids. Between the trimmed V and J ends, which lost 2 bases and 2 bases, there was a span of 4 bases. CDR3 sequence reads: CASSQNTYEQYV. CDR3 coding DNA: TGTGCCAGCAGCCAAAACACCTACGAGCAGTACGTC.

V gene TRBV5-1 combines with J gene TRBJ1-5, with a tentative D call TRBD1 (5 bases). Trimming took 0 bases from V and 6 from J, leaving 7 bases between them. This CDR3 contains 13 residues. The V gene's germline CDR1 is SGHRS and CDR2 YFSETQ. The CDR3 nucleotides are TGCGCCAGCAGCTTGGCAGGGTCTCAGCCCCAGCATTTT. It specifies CASSLAGSQPQHF.

The chain recombines TRBV28 with TRBJ1-2; possibly TRBD1 for D (6 bases). V dropped 5 bases and J dropped 3 bases, with 19 bases sitting between them. Germline V lookup: CDR1 MDHEN, CDR2 SYDVKM. The CDR3 spans 16 residues. The CDR3 loop is CASSPPHRAFDYGYTF. CDR3 in DNA: TGTGCCAGCAGTCCCCCCCACAGGGCCTTCGACTATGGCTACACCTTC.

This chain joins TRBV4-2 and TRBJ2-1; TRBD2 agrees at 7 bases. The CDR3 totals 18 residues. Germline CDR1 is LGHNA and CDR2 is YNFKEQ. V dropped 1 base and J dropped 0; count of bases not matched to a gene: 9. CDR3 in amino acids: CASSQGGTSDSSYNEQFF. In DNA form, the CDR3 reads TGTGCCAGCAGCCAAGGGGGAACTAGCGACAGCTCCTACAATGAGCAGTTCTTC.

The chain employs TRBV28 and TRBJ1-5, with TRBD1 as a possible D gene (6 bases). The V end was cut by 7 bases, the J end by 5 bases, with 12 bases between. This CDR3 region has 13 residues. Germline V gene lookup returns CDR1 MDHEN and CDR2 SYDVKM. Here the CDR3 DNA reads TGTGCCAGCATTTCCCCAGGGGATCAGCCCCAGCATTTT. Translating gives CASISPGDQPQHF.